The T cell receptor beta chain under discussion was sequenced for a study of blood T cell repertoires in COVID-19 (dated by TCRdb to 2020 to 2021). Context from the whole study: Samples covering the acute and convalescent phases of COVID-19 were provided by collaborators in the United States, Italy and Spain. The prospective study material was composed of cDNA or gDNA derived from T cells, B-cell-depleted T cells, or PBMCs. Deeply sampled blood TCRbeta repertoires from subjects exposed to, actively infected with, or recovered from COVID-19 were included in the dataset. A freely available public database, intended as a resource for researchers studying the immune response to SARS-CoV-2, is where the repertoires were released. The samples were drawn from the first 160 participants of the ongoing ImmuneRACE study and from under 1,500 subjects provided by 6 global collaborators. Nearly every sample came with metadata listing a de-identified subject ID, COVID-19 status, age in years and sex. Where available, HLA class I and class II types were taken from metadata supplied by the sample provider and were not determined by assay-based typing. On the study overall, not on this receptor specifically: The quantity of clinical and demographic metadata differed by source and by participant and was supplied without curation.

On this clone itself: What antigen it recognizes has not been identified. The sample holds no much larger clone one base away, and base qualities are not on file.

The CDR3, cysteine through phenylalanine, is 13 amino acids long. The entry retains the CDR3 DNA only, 39 bases that are in frame from base 1. V has 8 bases trimmed and J has 6 bases trimmed; junction bases matching no gene number 8. In the germline V gene (reference sequence), CDR1 corresponds to LNHDA and CDR2 to SQIVND. TCRbeta CDR3 regions were amplified from genomic DNA using the immunoSEQ Assay, a bias-controlled multiplex PCR. In the paper's pipeline: The number of nucleated cells in each sample was estimated by amplification of reference gene primers within the assay. To quantify the absolute abundance of each unique TCRbeta CDR3 rearrangement, sequence reads were collapsed and filtered. For each sample, productive Simpson clonality was calculated as the square root of Simpson's diversity index over productive rearrangements. Not all clones reach the TCRdb copy of this immuneACCESS table, which keeps in-frame sequences only. Checked studies attribute under half of the gap to unresolved V genes and leave the rest unexplained. The V and J calls and clone size come from that table; D and trimming were worked out from the DNA. In this sample the table shows around 56,000 clones, about 90% of which occur a single time. 5.5% to 7.5% of the sample rests with the top ten.

Each collaborating institution followed its own protocols to collect whole blood in K2EDTA tubes. For TCRbeta analysis, collaborators shipped samples in one of three forms: frozen whole blood, isolated PBMCs, or DNA extracted from either of those sample types. The TCR comes from a woman aged 55-70 years with active or convalescent COVID-19. The source material was peripheral blood. The chain is encoded by TRBV19 joined to TRBJ2-7; 9 central nucleotides agree with TRBD1. The CDR3: CASLGTGSGEQYF. Here is the DNA: TGTGCCAGTTTAGGGACAGGGTCTGGCGAGCAGTACTTC.